Listed below are T cell receptor beta chains from one sample, sequenced in a study of shared clonotypes between healthy human individuals. The repertoire was sequenced with immunoSEQ multiplex PCR; TCRdb's copy has only in-frame clones and lacks some. The repertoire includes 2,500,000 or so clones, 85% to 95% of them detected once, and roughly 0.13% sits in the top ten. Sequenced: naive CD4+ T cells sorted from blood. The receptors originated from a man aged 18-30 years in good health. Each CDR3 is given with its conserved first and last residue. The order of the fields is V gene, CDR3 length, D gene, J gene, clone size, CDR3 DNA, CDR3 protein. A D gene is named only where the DNA matches it firmly. Clone size appears in some rows only: once, few, many, or a class for an expanded clone.

>TRBV4-3|15|TRBD2|TRBJ2-2|once
TGCGCCAGCAGATTAGCGGGAGAGGGCACCGGGGAGCTGTTTTTT
CASRLAGEGTGELFF
>TRBV18|16|.|TRBJ1-5|.
TGTGCCAGCTCACAGGTCACAGGGACGTGGGATCAGCCCCAGCATTTT
CASSQVTGTWDQPQHF
>TRBV5-4|14|TRBD1|TRBJ1-2|.
TGTGCCAGCAGAGCCGGGACAGGGTTCTATGGCTACACCTTC
CASRAGTGFYGYTF
>TRBV10-2|14|TRBD2|TRBJ2-7|once
TGCGCCAGCAGAGTCCTAGCGGGAGTGTACGAGCAGTACTTC
CASRVLAGVYEQYF
>TRBV7-9|14|TRBD1|TRBJ2-7|.
TGTGCCAGCAGCCCAGTGGGACAGACCTACGAGCAGTACTTC
CASSPVGQTYEQYF
>TRBV5-1|13|.|TRBJ1-5|once
TGCGCCAGCAGCAGAGACGTAAATCAGCCCCAGCATTTT
CASSRDVNQPQHF
>TRBV28|15|TRBD1|TRBJ1-2|.
TGTGCCAGCAGTTCCTCAGCAGGGGGCGGTCTGGGCTACACCTTC
CASSSSAGGGLGYTF
>TRBV15|13|.|TRBJ1-6|.
TGTGCCACCAGCAGAGGGGTTAACTCACCCCTCCACTTT
CATSRGVNSPLHF
>TRBV29-1|12|.|TRBJ1-1|few
TGCAGCGTGTCCAATTTGAACACTGAAGCTTTCTTT
CSVSNLNTEAFF
>TRBV28|15|.|TRBJ1-3|.
TGTGCCAGCAGTTTAAACAGGGCCTCTGGAAACACCATATATTTT
CASSLNRASGNTIYF
>TRBV30|12|.|TRBJ1-1|few
TGTGCCTGGAGTGCTGGAGGAACTGAAGCTTTCTTT
CAWSAGGTEAFF
>TRBV5-1|14|.|TRBJ2-3|.
TGCGCCAGCAGCTTGGCCCTTTTTGCAGATACGCAGTATTTT
CASSLALFADTQYF
>TRBV7-2|15|.|TRBJ2-7|.
TGTGCCAGCAGCTCCTATATTACAGGGATCTACGAGCAGTACTTC
CASSSYITGIYEQYF
>TRBV5-8|16|.|TRBJ2-3|.
TGTGCCAGCAGCTTGAGGCTCGGGACCCACACAGATACGCAGTATTTT
CASSLRLGTHTDTQYF
>TRBV30|13|.|TRBJ1-2|many
TGTGCCTGCCAGGACAACCCTAACTATGGCTACACCTTC
CACQDNPNYGYTF
>TRBV6-1|13|.|TRBJ1-2|once
TGTGCCAGCAGCGACAGAGCTAACTATGGCTACACCTTC
CASSDRANYGYTF
>TRBV19|18|TRBD2|TRBJ2-7|.
TGTGCCAGTAGTATAGGTTCTAGCGGGAGGACGCGAGCCTACGAGCAGTACTTC
CASSIGSSGRTRAYEQYF